This T cell receptor beta chain is from a study of T and B cells in COVID-19 patients. Background on the study: COVID-19 patients gave peripheral blood either during active infection or after recovery. Of 20 active-infection patients, roughly eleven were critically ill with mechanical ventilation or extracorporeal membrane oxygenation.

TRB rearrangements were amplified by multiplex PCR with BIOMED2 TRB-A/B primers. TCRdb reprocessed the multiplex PCR reads with MiXCR, giving one entry per CDR3 protein. The sample consists of 14,000 or so distinct CDR3 sequences, 28% of them appearing once. Whole-study results and caveats: Clonality of TRB repertoires was high in active COVID-19; recovery brought above-healthy diversity and richness. Exclusive to the recovered cohort were thousands of TCR clusters, around 31 of them with low generation probability.

The CDR3 extends over 15 amino acids. The germline V gene encodes CDR1 MGHDK and CDR2 SYGVNS. V lost 0 bases to trimming and J lost 4 bases, with 7 bases between them. TRB was amplified from about 240-490 ng of blood genomic DNA. To note about this clonotype: The antigen is unknown.

Specimen: blood. The genes are TRBV25-1 and TRBJ2-6, with D possibly matching TRBD1 (6 bases). The receptor comes from a human donor who had recovered from COVID-19. DNA for the CDR3: TGTGCCAGCAGTGAATACAGGGGAGGGGCCAACGTCCTGACTTTC. This codes for CASSEYRGGANVLTF.